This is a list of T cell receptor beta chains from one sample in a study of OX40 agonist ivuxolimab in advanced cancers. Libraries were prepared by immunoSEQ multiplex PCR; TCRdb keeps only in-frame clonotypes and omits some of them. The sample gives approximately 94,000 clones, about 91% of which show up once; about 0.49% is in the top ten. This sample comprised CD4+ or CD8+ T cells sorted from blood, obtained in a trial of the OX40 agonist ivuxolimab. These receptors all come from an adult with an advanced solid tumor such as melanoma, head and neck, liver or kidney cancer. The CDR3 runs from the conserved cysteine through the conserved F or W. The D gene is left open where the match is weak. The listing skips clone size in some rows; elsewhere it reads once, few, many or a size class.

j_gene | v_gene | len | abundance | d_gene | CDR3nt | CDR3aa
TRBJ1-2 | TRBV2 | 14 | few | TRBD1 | TGTGCCAGCAGTGTAATGACAGGGGGCGATGGCTACACCTTC | CASSVMTGGDGYTF
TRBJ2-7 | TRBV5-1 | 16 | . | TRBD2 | TGCGCCAGCAGCTTGGGGGGGACTAGCGGGAGCGGCGAGCAGTACTTC | CASSLGGTSGSGEQYF
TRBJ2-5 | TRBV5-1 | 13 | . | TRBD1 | TGCGCCAGCAGCTTACAGGGGGCGGAGACCCAGTACTTC | CASSLQGAETQYF
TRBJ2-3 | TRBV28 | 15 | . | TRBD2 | TGTGCCAGCAGTTTACCAACTAGCGACGTGGATACGCAGTATTTT | CASSLPTSDVDTQYF
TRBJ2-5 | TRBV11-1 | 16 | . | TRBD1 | TGTGCCAGCAGCTTAGCCGTGGGACAGGGCGAAGAGACCCAGTACTTC | CASSLAVGQGEETQYF
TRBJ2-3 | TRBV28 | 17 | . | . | TGTGCCAGCAGCCCATTGTCCGAAAGTGGATACACAGATACGCAGTATTTT | CASSPLSESGYTDTQYF
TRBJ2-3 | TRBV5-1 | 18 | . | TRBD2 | TGCGCCAGCAGCCGTCCCGGGACTAGCGGGAGGGCTGCGGATACGCAGTATTTT | CASSRPGTSGRAADTQYF
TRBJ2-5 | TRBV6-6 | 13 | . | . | TGTGCCAGCAGTTACTCAGTTCAAGAGACCCAGTACTTC | CASSYSVQETQYF
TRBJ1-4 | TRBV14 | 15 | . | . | TGTGCCAGCAGCCAAGATGTCAAGTATAATGAAAAACTGTTTTTT | CASSQDVKYNEKLFF
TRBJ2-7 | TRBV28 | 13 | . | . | TGTGCCAGCAGTTCGGACAAACCCTACGAGCAGTACTTC | CASSSDKPYEQYF
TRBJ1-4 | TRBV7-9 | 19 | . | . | TGTGCCAGCAGCTTACAGGCCTTCCGGGCCCCTGCAACTAATGAAAAACTGTTTTTT | CASSLQAFRAPATNEKLFF
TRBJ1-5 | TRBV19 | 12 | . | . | TGTGCCAGTAGTAAGAACAATCAGCCCCAGCATTTT | CASSKNNQPQHF
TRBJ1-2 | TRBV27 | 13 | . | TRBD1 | TGTGCCAGCAGCCGGACAGGTTCGAATGGCTACACCTTC | CASSRTGSNGYTF
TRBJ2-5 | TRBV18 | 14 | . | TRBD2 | TGTGCCAGCTCTCCTAGCGGGACCCAAGAGACCCAGTACTTC | CASSPSGTQETQYF
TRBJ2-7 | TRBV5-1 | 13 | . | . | TGCGCCAGCAGCTTGGCCAGGGACTACGAGCAGTACTTC | CASSLARDYEQYF
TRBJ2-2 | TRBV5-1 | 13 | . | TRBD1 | TGCGCCAGCGTGGACAGGGGGACCGGGGAGCTGTTTTTT | CASVDRGTGELFF
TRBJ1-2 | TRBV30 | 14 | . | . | TGTGCCTGGAGTGCGCGGGACCGAAGCTATGGCTACACCTTC | CAWSARDRSYGYTF
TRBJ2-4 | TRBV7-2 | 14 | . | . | TGTGCCAGCAGCTTAGGGTGGGACAAAAACATTCAGTACTTC | CASSLGWDKNIQYF
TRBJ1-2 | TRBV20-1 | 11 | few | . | TGCAGTGCTTCTTTGGACTATGGCTACACCTTC | CSASLDYGYTF
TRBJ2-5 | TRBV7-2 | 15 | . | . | TGTGCCAGCAACCTATCCGGGCTAAAACAAGAGACCCAGTACTTC | CASNLSGLKQETQYF
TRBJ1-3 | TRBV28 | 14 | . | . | TGTGCCAGCACCGGACCAGGGACTGGAAACACCATATATTTT | CASTGPGTGNTIYF
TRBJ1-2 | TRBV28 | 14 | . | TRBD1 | TGTGCCAGCAGTTTAACAGGGGGCTGGTATGGCTACACCTTC | CASSLTGGWYGYTF
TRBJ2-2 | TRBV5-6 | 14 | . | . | TGTGCCAGCAGTTTCAGGTGGGGGACCGGGGAGCTGTTTTTT | CASSFRWGTGELFF
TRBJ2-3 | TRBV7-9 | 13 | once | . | TGTGCCAGCAGCTTAGGGGTGTCAGATACGCAGTATTTT | CASSLGVSDTQYF
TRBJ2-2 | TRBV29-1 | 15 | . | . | TGCAGCGTTGAAGATTACGGGAGAGACACCGGGGAGCTGTTTTTT | CSVEDYGRDTGELFF
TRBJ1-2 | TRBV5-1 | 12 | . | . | TGCGCCAGCAGGAGTAACGTTTATGGCTACACCTTC | CASRSNVYGYTF
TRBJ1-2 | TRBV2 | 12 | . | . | TGTGCCAGCAGACCCAGGGGAAATGGCTACACCTTC | CASRPRGNGYTF
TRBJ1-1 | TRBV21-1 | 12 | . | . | TGTGCCAGCAGCAGGACAGAAGGTGAAGCTTTCTTT | CASSRTEGEAFF
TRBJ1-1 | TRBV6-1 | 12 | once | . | TGTGCCAGCACCCGAGGTAGTGCTGAAGCTTTCTTT | CASTRGSAEAFF
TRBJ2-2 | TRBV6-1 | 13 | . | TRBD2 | TGTGCCAGCGGACTAGATTGGACCGGGGAGCTGTTTTTT | CASGLDWTGELFF
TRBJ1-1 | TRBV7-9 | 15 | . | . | TGTGCCAGCAGCTTAGCGGGGGTGAAAACAGCTGAAGCTTTCTTT | CASSLAGVKTAEAFF
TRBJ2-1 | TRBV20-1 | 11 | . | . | TGCAGTGCTAGAAGTTCCGGGGAGCAGTTCTTC | CSARSSGEQFF
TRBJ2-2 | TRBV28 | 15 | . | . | TGTGCCAGCAATCGGGACGCAACTTTCACCGGGGAGCTGTTTTTT | CASNRDATFTGELFF
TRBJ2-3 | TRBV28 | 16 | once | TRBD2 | TGTGCCAGCAGTTTTCGGGGCGGGAGTGGCACAGATACGCAGTATTTT | CASSFRGGSGTDTQYF
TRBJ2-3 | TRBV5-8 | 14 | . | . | TGTGCCAGCAGCTTAGGGAGGACCACAGATACGCAGTATTTT | CASSLGRTTDTQYF
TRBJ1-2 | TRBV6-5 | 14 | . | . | TGTGCCAGCAGTCCTGGACAGTTAGGTCGGCTAGGCACCTTC | CASSPGQLGRLGTF
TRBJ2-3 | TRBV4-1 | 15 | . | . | TGCGCCAGCAGCCACCAAACGGGGGGCACAGATACGCAGTATTTT | CASSHQTGGTDTQYF
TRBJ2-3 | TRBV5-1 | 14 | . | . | TGCGCCAGCAGTCTCACTAGGGGTAGCGATACGCAGTATTTT | CASSLTRGSDTQYF
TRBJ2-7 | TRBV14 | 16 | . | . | TGTGCCAGCAGCCAACCAGGGGCAGGACTCGCTAGGGAACAGTACTTC | CASSQPGAGLAREQYF
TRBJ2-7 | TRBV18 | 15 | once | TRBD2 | TGTGCCAGCTCACCAACCGGGACTAGCGGTTACGAGCAGTACTTC | CASSPTGTSGYEQYF
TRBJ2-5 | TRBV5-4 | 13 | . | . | TGTGCCAGCCGATTGGGGGGACAAGAGACCCAGTACTTC | CASRLGGQETQYF
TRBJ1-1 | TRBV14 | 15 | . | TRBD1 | TGTGCCAGCAGCCAAGTTAGGACAGGAAACACTGAAGCTTTCTTT | CASSQVRTGNTEAFF
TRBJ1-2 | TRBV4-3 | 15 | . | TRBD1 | TGCGCCAGCAGCCAAGATATGACAGGGGCACTGAGCTACACCTTC | CASSQDMTGALSYTF
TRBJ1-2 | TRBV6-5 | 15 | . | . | TGTGCCAGCAGCCCCATCGCAGGGTCAAGGGCTGGCTACACCTTC | CASSPIAGSRAGYTF
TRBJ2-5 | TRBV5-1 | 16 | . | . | TGCGCCAGCAGCTTGTCTGCGGGACCGATCCAAGAGACCCAGTACTTC | CASSLSAGPIQETQYF
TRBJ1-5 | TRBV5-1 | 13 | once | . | TGCGCCAGCAGCTTGGCGGAGGATCAGCCCCAGCATTTT | CASSLAEDQPQHF
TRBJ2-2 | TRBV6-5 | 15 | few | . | TGTGCCAGCAGTCCCCGCGGGACAAACACCGGGGAGCTGTTTTTT | CASSPRGTNTGELFF